The 30 T cell receptor beta chains presented below share a single source sample, sequenced in a study of identical twins. A single record per CDR3 protein comes from TCRdb applying MiXCR to the 5' RACE reads. The repertoire holds about 520,000 distinct CDR3 sequences, with less than 25% as singletons. These sequences were also reported in another study, on T cells expressing NK-cell markers.

The sequenced material came from CD4+ T cells sorted from blood. The receptor set was obtained from a woman younger than 35 in good health.

The rearrangement uses TRBV6-2 or TRBV6-3 and TRBJ2-3, with 11 positions matching TRBD2. Germline-derived CDR1 and CDR2 are MNHEY and SVGEGT. The CDR3 is 17 amino acids. V dropped 7 bases and J dropped 0; count of bases not matched to a gene: 9. CDR3: CASIDPWTSGSTDTQYF. CDR3 nucleotides: TGTGCCAGCATTGACCCCTGGACTAGCGGGAGCACAGATACGCAGTATTTT.

In its sample, this clonotype was seen a few times. This chain uses TRBV12-3 or TRBV12-4 with TRBJ1-1, with D perhaps TRBD1 (6 bases). Trimming cost V 3 bases and J 2 bases, with 10 bases left between them. The length of the CDR3 is 14 residues. The CDR3 sequence is CASSFHRVNTEAFF. DNA for the CDR3: TGTGCCAGCAGTTTCCACAGGGTCAACACTGAAGCTTTCTTT.

This clonotype was seen a few times. The chain recombines TRBV5-8 with TRBJ2-5; D possibly corresponds to TRBD1 (6 bases). Trimming cost V 7 bases and J 7 bases, with 17 bases left between them. CDR3 length: 13 residues. Germline assignment: CDR1 SGHTS and CDR2 YDEGEE. In nucleotides, the CDR3 is TGTGCCAGCGGATTGGACAGCCGAGGGACCCAGTACTTC. Translating gives CASGLDSRGTQYF.

The sample holds a few counts of this clonotype. The chain combines TRBV29-1 with TRBJ2-7; D is possibly TRBD2 (5 bases). The CDR3 extends over 12 amino acids. Germline values: CDR1 SQVTM, CDR2 ANQGSEA. V dropped 4 bases and J dropped 4 bases, with 11 bases sitting between them. This CDR3 reads CSVGQDSYEQYF. The CDR3 region has the DNA TGCAGCGTTGGTCAGGACTCTTACGAGCAGTACTTC.

J is TRBJ2-1 and V is TRBV7-2; D unclear. The germline gives CDR1 SGHTA, CDR2 FQGNSA. There are 11 residues in the CDR3. With 6 bases removed from V and 8 bases from J, the gap between germline ends came to 8 bases. CDR3 residues: CASRTYDEQFF. The CDR3 DNA reads TGTGCCAGCAGAACTTACGATGAGCAGTTCTTC.

The V call is TRBV9, the J call TRBJ2-3; D might be TRBD2 (5 bases). V was pared by 1 base and J by 3 bases, with 9 bases between. The CDR3 has 14 residues. Germline CDR1 is SGDLS and CDR2 is YYNGEE. The CDR3 protein is CASSVSGATDTQYF. DNA of the CDR3: TGTGCCAGCAGCGTAAGCGGCGCAACAGATACGCAGTATTTT.

This chain connects TRBV12-3 or TRBV12-4 to TRBJ2-5; perhaps TRBD1 as D (6 bases). V lost 4 bases to trimming and J lost 5 bases, with 14 bases between them. The CDR3 runs 14 residues. CDR3 DNA: TGTGCCAGCAGTTCATATCCCAGGGGTGAGACCCAGTACTTC. Translation: CASSSYPRGETQYF.

This clonotype was counted at least ten times. V usage is TRBV20-1 and J usage is TRBJ2-7; the match to TRBD2 covers 8 bases. V was clipped by 0 bases and J by 2 bases; unmatched bases: 3. Germline-derived CDR1 and CDR2 are DFQATT and SNEGSKA (reference sequence). This CDR3 spans 14 amino acids. The CDR3 here is CSARELADPYEQYF. DNA of the CDR3: TGCAGTGCTAGAGAACTAGCGGACCCCTACGAGCAGTACTTC.

This clonotype has just a few counts. The J gene is TRBJ1-1, the V gene TRBV6-1; D is unresolved. In germline, CDR1 is MNHNS, CDR2 SASEGT. The CDR3 is made up of 13 amino acids. V was cut by 1 base and J by 5 bases, with 8 bases left in between. The CDR3 coding sequence is TGTGCCAGCAGTGAAGTCAGATCAACTGAAGCTTTCTTT. It translates to CASSEVRSTEAFF.

This clonotype was counted only a few times. The chain links TRBV20-1 to TRBJ2-1, with D possibly being TRBD1 (6 bases). The germline CDR1 and CDR2 sequences are DFQATT and SNEGSKA (reference sequence). The ends were cut back, 5 bases at V and 1 base at J, with 9 bases in the middle. The CDR3 runs 13 residues. The CDR3 nucleotides are TGCAGTGCTTCGCAGGGGTCCTACAATGAGCAGTTCTTC. This sequence encodes CSASQGSYNEQFF.

The table lists this clonotype with a few counts. The chain uses TRBV20-1 and TRBJ1-5; no clear D. V was shortened by 2 bases and J by 3 bases, with 8 bases between the two germline ends. Per germline, CDR1 DFQATT and CDR2 SNEGSKA (reference sequence). The CDR3 spans 13 residues. CDR3 sequence reads: CSARRSINQPQHF. As DNA, the CDR3 is TGCAGTGCTAGACGGTCAATCAATCAGCCCCAGCATTTT.

This clonotype was found a few times. This rearrangement joins TRBV12-3 or TRBV12-4 to TRBJ2-1, with 9 bases identical to TRBD2. The CDR3 is made up of 18 amino acids. J was trimmed by 7 bases and V by 1 base; bases with no gene match: 14. The CDR3 region has the DNA TGTGCCAGCAGTTTAGGATCGTTGGCGGGGGGGCCCTTGAATGAGCAGTTCTTC. This gives the protein CASSLGSLAGGPLNEQFF.

The chain links TRBV10-2 to TRBJ2-7, with D perhaps matching TRBD2 (5 bases). Germline CDR1 is WSHSY and CDR2 is SAAADI. CDR3 size: 12 residues. Trimming pared 10 bases from V and 3 bases from J, leaving 13 bases between. The CDR3 region is CATEGLIYEQYF. For the CDR3, the DNA is TGCGCCACCGAAGGACTCATCTACGAGCAGTACTTC.

This clonotype has just a few counts. The chain is built from TRBV6-2 or TRBV6-3 and TRBJ2-1; TRBD2 aligns across 14 bases. Germline loops: CDR1 MNHEY, CDR2 SVGEGT. The V and J ends lost 6 bases and 7 bases, in that order; junction bases with no gene match: 14. This CDR3 has 18 amino acids. CDR3 in DNA: TGTGCCAGCAGACGAAGACTAGCGGGAGGGCTTAGTATAAATGAGCAGTTCTTC. Translated, it gives CASRRRLAGGLSINEQFF.

This clonotype was picked up a small number of times. The rearrangement links TRBV7-9 to TRBJ2-3; TRBD2 is a possible D gene (5 bases). V was shortened by 5 bases and J by 6 bases, with 18 bases between the two germline ends. Germline V gene data show CDR1 as SEHNR and CDR2 as FQNEAQ (reference sequence). There are 15 residues in the CDR3. The CDR3 coding sequence is TGTGCCAGCAGCCTAAGAGGGCAAGCCGGGGATACGCAGTATTTT. Amino acid sequence: CASSLRGQAGDTQYF. The full variable domain, rest sourced from reference TRBV7-9 and TRBJ2-3, is DTGVSQNPRHKITKRGQNVTFRCDPISEHNRLYWYRQTLGQGPEFLTYFQNEAQLEKSRLLSDRFSAERPKGSFSTLEIQRTEQGDSAMYLCASSLRGQAGDTQYFGPGTRLTVL.

This clonotype came up many times. One end of the junction does not line up with germline, which may come from a read error. This chain connects TRBV12-3 or TRBV12-4 to TRBJ2-1; 9 bases are shared with TRBD2. The CDR3 sequence is 14 residues long. The CDR3 protein is CASSYRLKAGGLIF. CDR3 DNA: TGTGCCAGCAGCTATCGTCTTAAGGCGGGGGGGCTGATCTTC.

The table lists this clonotype with many counts. The rearrangement uses TRBV12-3 or TRBV12-4 and TRBJ2-7, with D perhaps matching TRBD1 (5 bases). Trimming left V 6 bases short and J 4 bases short, with 13 bases between. This CDR3 contains 13 residues. The CDR3: CASRGHGLYEQYF. For the CDR3, the DNA is TGTGCCAGCAGAGGACACGGGCTGTACGAGCAGTACTTC.

The chain recombines TRBV20-1 with TRBJ2-3; 8 bases line up with TRBD2. The CDR3 extends over 12 amino acids. Unmatched junction bases numbered 2, after V lost 7 bases and J lost 2 bases. Germline V CDR1 and CDR2: DFQATT, SNEGSKA (reference sequence). The CDR3 loop is CSVLAATDTQYF. The CDR3 nucleotides are TGCAGTGTACTAGCGGCCACAGATACGCAGTATTTT.

V is TRBV7-2 and J is TRBJ2-5; D possibly corresponds to TRBD1 (5 bases). Trimming cost V 4 bases and J 6 bases, with 12 bases left between them. CDR1 SGHTA and CDR2 FQGNSA come from the germline V gene. There are 13 residues in the CDR3. DNA of the CDR3: TGTGCCAGCAGCTCCCCAGGGTTAAAGACCCAGTACTTC. As protein: CASSSPGLKTQYF.

This sequence joins TRBV2 and TRBJ2-1; D call uncertain. CDR1 and CDR2 (germline): SNHLY, FYNNEI. This CDR3 has 13 amino acids. V lost 2 bases to trimming and J lost 3 bases, with 5 bases between them. The CDR3: CASSEQFYNEQFF. CDR3 nucleotide sequence: TGTGCCAGCAGTGAACAGTTCTACAATGAGCAGTTCTTC.

This chain joins TRBV20-1 and TRBJ2-3; no definite D call. The V gene's germline CDR1 is DFQATT and CDR2 SNEGSKA (reference sequence). This CDR3 is 11 amino acids long. V lost 8 bases, J lost 4 bases, and 10 bases lay in between. The CDR3 here is CSFPVPDTQYF. The CDR3 bases are TGCAGTTTTCCGGTCCCAGATACGCAGTATTTT.

This clonotype was counted at least ten times. The chain has TRBV20-1 and TRBJ2-7, with D unresolved. Germline V gene data show CDR1 as DFQATT and CDR2 as SNEGSKA (reference sequence). Trimming took off 5 bases at V and 0 bases at J, with 11 bases between the two ends. The CDR3 is made up of 13 amino acids. The DNA of the CDR3 is TGCAGTGCTGCGCTGGGCCCCTCCTACGAGCAGTACTTC. It yields the protein CSAALGPSYEQYF.

The V and J genes are TRBV10-3 and TRBJ2-5; possibly TRBD1 for D (6 bases). Trimming pared 3 bases from V and 1 base from J, leaving 9 bases between. The CDR3 spans 14 residues. Germline CDR1 reads ENHRY; CDR2 reads SYGVKD. CDR3 DNA: TGTGCCATCAGTGACCGGACAGCCCAAGAGACCCAGTACTTC. Translating gives CAISDRTAQETQYF.

This clonotype has a handful of counts. This chain connects TRBV12-3 or TRBV12-4 to TRBJ1-3; no clear D. V dropped 2 bases and J dropped 9 bases, with 8 bases sitting between them. The CDR3 length is 12 residues. CDR3 amino acids: CASSLLPGTIYF. The CDR3 DNA is TGTGCCAGCAGTTTATTGCCGGGCACCATATATTTT.

This clonotype was counted at least ten times. The CDR3 spells CAIRENTEAFF. CDR3 DNA: TGTGCCATCAGGGAGAACACTGAAGCTTTCTTT. This chain joins TRBV10-3 and TRBJ1-1; D uncertain. V was pared by 6 bases and J by 1 base, with 3 bases between. The CDR3 covers 11 residues. Germline CDR1 ENHRY, CDR2 SYGVKD.

This clonotype occurred a few times. V and J are TRBV11-3 and TRBJ2-1; 9 nucleotides align to TRBD1. The CDR3 is 13 amino acids. The J segment lost 9 bases and the V segment lost 2 bases, leaving 2 bases of the junction unmatched. Per germline, CDR1 SGHNT and CDR2 YENEEA. CDR3 amino acids: CASSLQDRGEQFF. Here the CDR3 DNA reads TGTGCCAGCAGCTTACAGGACAGGGGTGAGCAGTTCTTC. Supplemented by reference TRBV11-3 and TRBJ2-1, the full variable domain reads EAGVVQSPRYKIIEKKQPVAFWCNPISGHNTLYWYLQNLGQGPELLIRYENEEAVDDSQLPKDRFSAERLKGVDSTLKIQPAELGDSAVYLCASSLQDRGEQFFGPGTRLTVL.

This clonotype came up a few times. The chain is built from TRBV29-1 and TRBJ2-7, with D uncertain. V lost 7 bases and J lost 0, with 13 bases in between. CDR1 and CDR2 (germline): SQVTM, ANQGSEA. This CDR3 comprises 13 residues. The CDR3 region is CSAFFQNSYEQYF. CDR3 bases: TGCAGCGCCTTTTTCCAGAACTCCTACGAGCAGTACTTC.

The CDR3 loop reads CASSFGGLGTEAFF. CDR3 nucleotide sequence: TGCGCCAGCAGCTTTGGGGGGCTGGGCACTGAAGCTTTCTTT. The gene calls are TRBV5-1 and TRBJ1-1; a weak D match, TRBD1 (6 bases). Trimming took off 2 bases at V and 4 bases at J, with 12 bases between the two ends. Germline-derived CDR1 and CDR2 are SGHRS and YFSETQ. The CDR3 runs to 14 residues.

This clonotype was seen a handful of times. The J gene is TRBJ1-2, the V gene TRBV10-3; possible D gene TRBD1, 6 bases. There are 11 residues in the CDR3. The V end lost 3 bases, the J end lost 8 bases, and 7 bases lay between the germline ends. Germline values: CDR1 ENHRY, CDR2 SYGVKD. The CDR3 loop reads CAISDQGGYTF. The DNA for the CDR3 is TGTGCCATCAGTGACCAGGGGGGCTACACCTTC.

This clonotype was counted between two and nine times. V is TRBV13 and J is TRBJ1-1; 9 nucleotides align to TRBD1. The CDR3 covers 14 residues. Looked up from germline, CDR1 is PRHDT and CDR2 is FYEKMQ (reference sequence). V gave up 4 bases and J gave up 6 bases; unmatched junction bases: 6. CDR3 loop: CASSYTGGMSEAFF. In nucleotides, the CDR3 is TGTGCCAGCAGCTATACAGGGGGCATGTCTGAAGCTTTCTTT. The full variable domain, completed using reference TRBV13 and TRBJ1-1, is AAGVIQSPRHLIKEKRETATLKCYPIPRHDTVYWYQQGPGQDPQFLISFYEKMQSDKGSIPDRFSAQQFSDYHSELNMSSLELGDSALYFCASSYTGGMSEAFFGQGTRLTVV.